The 8 T cell receptor beta chains below were found in one sample sequenced in a study of human thymus T cells. Sequencing used immunoSEQ multiplex PCR; TCRdb keeps in-frame clones, though not all of them. Of approximately 46,000 clones detected, around 95% appear once; the ten largest clones hold 0.15% to 0.2%. Source material: blood. These receptor sequences come from a girl less than two years old with a congenital heart defect but otherwise immunologically healthy.

This clone appeared a single time. This chain uses TRBV28 with TRBJ2-7, with TRBD2 as a possible D gene (6 bases). The germline CDR1 and CDR2 sequences are MDHEN and SYDVKM. V was pared by 3 bases and J by 2 bases, with 20 bases between. The CDR3 contains 17 residues. The CDR3 sequence: CASSFSAGWGVPYEQYF. The CDR3 DNA follows: TGTGCCAGCAGTTTCTCGGCGGGCTGGGGGGTCCCCTACGAGCAGTACTTC.

This chain uses TRBV6-1 with TRBJ1-2; the match to TRBD1 covers 9 bases. The V and J ends lost 6 bases and 4 bases, in that order; junction bases with no gene match: 6. From germline, CDR1 is MNHNS and CDR2 SASEGT. This CDR3 spans 14 amino acids. The CDR3 sequence is CASRQPGQGYGYTF. CDR3 sequence (DNA): TGTGCCAGCAGACAACCGGGACAGGGCTATGGCTACACCTTC.

The CDR3 DNA follows: TGTGCCAGCAGTCTTGACAGGGGATCTAATGAAAAACTGTTTTTT. This gives the protein CASSLDRGSNEKLFF. The chain joins TRBV5-4 to TRBJ1-4; 8 nucleotides line up with TRBD1. This CDR3 contains 15 residues. The V gene end was trimmed by 5 bases and the J gene end by 3 bases; junction bases not matched to a gene: 6. Germline CDR1 is SGHNT and CDR2 is YYREEE (reference sequence).

The chain recombines TRBV9 with TRBJ1-2; tentatively, D is TRBD1 (5 bases). The CDR3 consists of 15 residues. V lost 3 bases and J 4 bases, leaving 16 bases between the germline ends. CDR1 and CDR2 from the germline V gene are SGDLS and YYNGEE. The CDR3 DNA reads as TGTGCCAGCAGCGCCTCCTTGGGGGGGGTCTATGGCTACACCTTC. Protein product: CASSASLGGVYGYTF. Full variable domain (outside the CDR3, taken from reference TRBV9 and TRBJ1-2): DSGVTQTPKHLITATGQRVTLRCSPRSGDLSVYWYQQSLDQGLQFLIQYYNGEERAKGNILERFSAQQFPDLHSELNLSSLELGDSALYFCASSASLGGVYGYTFGSGTRLTVV.

This clone was seen once. The J gene is TRBJ2-7, the V gene TRBV28, with a tentative D call TRBD2 (6 bases). Germline CDR1 reads MDHEN; CDR2 reads SYDVKM. The CDR3 runs 15 residues. Trimming cost V 3 bases and J 6 bases, with 18 bases left between them. The CDR3 DNA reads TGTGCCAGCAGTTTTCTTGGAGGGTCTTTCTGCGAGCAGTACTTC. It yields the protein CASSFLGGSFCEQYF.

J is TRBJ2-7 and V is TRBV30; D is possibly TRBD2 (6 bases). Trimming took off 3 bases at V and 2 bases at J, with 17 bases between the two ends. The CDR3 has 15 residues. Germline CDR1 GTSNPN, CDR2 SVGIG (reference sequence). This chain's CDR3 is CAWRPRAGPPYEQYF. The CDR3 DNA sequence: TGTGCCTGGAGGCCACGGGCGGGGCCACCCTACGAGCAGTACTTC.

The table lists this clone with a few counts. J is TRBJ2-2 and V is TRBV25-1; TRBD1 is a possible D gene (6 bases). Trimming stripped 5 bases from V and 4 bases from J, with 8 bases between. CDR1 and CDR2 (germline): MGHDK, SYGVNS. The CDR3 is made up of 13 amino acids. The CDR3 nucleotides are TGTGCCAGCAGTCCCAGGGGCACCGGGGAGCTGTTTTTT. Protein sequence: CASSPRGTGELFF.

The chain joins TRBV5-4 to TRBJ1-2; D unclear. This CDR3 has 16 residues. Germline V gene data show CDR1 as SGHNT and CDR2 as YYREEE (reference sequence). V was trimmed by 1 base and J by 5 bases, leaving 18 bases between them. CDR3 sequence reads: CASSLYWNTLGYGYTF. In DNA form, the CDR3 reads TGTGCCAGCAGCTTGTATTGGAATACGCTGGGTTATGGCTACACCTTC. The entire variable domain, with the rest obtained from reference TRBV5-4 and TRBJ1-2, is as follows: ETGVTQSPTHLIKTRGQQVTLRCSSQSGHNTVSWYQQALGQGPQFIFQYYREEENGRGNFPPRFSGLQFPNYSSELNVNALELDDSALYLCASSLYWNTLGYGYTFGSGTRLTVV.